This entry lists 5 T cell receptor beta chains sequenced from one sample in a study of cytomegalovirus exposure and HLA in healthy donors (dated by TCRdb to 2015 to 2018). Receptor amplification or capture employed the immunoSEQ multiplex PCR assay. For the multiplex PCR, a mixture combining 60 forward primers for TCR Vbeta segments and 13 reverse primers for TCR Jbeta segments was used. The immuneACCESS repertoire file appears here via TCRdb, limited to in-frame rearrangements. These files lack a portion of the clones; in checked studies, under half of the deficit traces to unresolved V genes, and the cause of the others is not known. The record for this sample contains approximately 150,000 clones. The ten largest clones take up 0.85% to 1% of the sample. Sequencing input: PBMCs. These receptors originate from a male donor in good health and CMV-seronegative.

J is TRBJ2-5 and V is TRBV5-1, with D possibly being TRBD2 (7 bases). This CDR3 spans 15 amino acids. Germline V CDR1 and CDR2: SGHRS, YFSETQ. Trimming cost V 4 bases and J 0 bases, with 13 bases left between them. CDR3: CASSPRGGHQETQYF. CDR3 sequence (DNA): TGCGCCAGCAGCCCAAGGGGGGGCCACCAAGAGACCCAGTACTTC.

This chain uses TRBV6-6 with TRBJ1-5, with D perhaps matching TRBD1 (5 bases). V was pared by 2 bases and J by 0 bases, with 8 bases between. This CDR3 is built from 15 residues. The germline CDR1 and CDR2 sequences are MNHNY and SVGAGI (reference sequence). The CDR3 region is CASSYGALSNQPQHF. The CDR3 coding sequence is TGTGCCAGCAGTTACGGGGCACTTAGCAATCAGCCCCAGCATTTT.

CDR3 protein: CSAGGRTQNTEAFF. CDR3 sequence (DNA): TGCAGCGCTGGGGGCAGAACCCAGAACACTGAAGCTTTCTTT. This sequence joins TRBV29-1 and TRBJ1-1, with a tentative D call TRBD1 (6 bases). V dropped 7 bases and J dropped 1 base, with 16 bases sitting between them. CDR3 size: 14 residues. Germline V gene sequence: CDR1 SQVTM, CDR2 ANQGSEA.

V and J are TRBV6-5 and TRBJ1-3; unclear D gene. The germline CDR1 and CDR2 sequences are MNHEY and SVGAGI. The V end lost 2 bases, the J end lost 0 bases, and 8 bases lay between the germline ends. There are 15 residues in the CDR3. The CDR3 region has the DNA TGTGCCAGCAGTTACGGAGCAGCCTCTGGAAACACCATATATTTT. Its translation: CASSYGAASGNTIYF.

The chain has TRBV6-5 and TRBJ2-7; 8 bases map to TRBD1. Germline CDR1 is MNHEY and CDR2 is SVGAGI. The junction had 3 bases not matched to a gene; V was cut back by 4 bases and J by 1 base. There are 14 residues in the CDR3. CDR3: CASSWTGSSYEQYF. The DNA of the CDR3 is TGTGCCAGCAGTTGGACAGGGTCGTCCTACGAGCAGTACTTC.